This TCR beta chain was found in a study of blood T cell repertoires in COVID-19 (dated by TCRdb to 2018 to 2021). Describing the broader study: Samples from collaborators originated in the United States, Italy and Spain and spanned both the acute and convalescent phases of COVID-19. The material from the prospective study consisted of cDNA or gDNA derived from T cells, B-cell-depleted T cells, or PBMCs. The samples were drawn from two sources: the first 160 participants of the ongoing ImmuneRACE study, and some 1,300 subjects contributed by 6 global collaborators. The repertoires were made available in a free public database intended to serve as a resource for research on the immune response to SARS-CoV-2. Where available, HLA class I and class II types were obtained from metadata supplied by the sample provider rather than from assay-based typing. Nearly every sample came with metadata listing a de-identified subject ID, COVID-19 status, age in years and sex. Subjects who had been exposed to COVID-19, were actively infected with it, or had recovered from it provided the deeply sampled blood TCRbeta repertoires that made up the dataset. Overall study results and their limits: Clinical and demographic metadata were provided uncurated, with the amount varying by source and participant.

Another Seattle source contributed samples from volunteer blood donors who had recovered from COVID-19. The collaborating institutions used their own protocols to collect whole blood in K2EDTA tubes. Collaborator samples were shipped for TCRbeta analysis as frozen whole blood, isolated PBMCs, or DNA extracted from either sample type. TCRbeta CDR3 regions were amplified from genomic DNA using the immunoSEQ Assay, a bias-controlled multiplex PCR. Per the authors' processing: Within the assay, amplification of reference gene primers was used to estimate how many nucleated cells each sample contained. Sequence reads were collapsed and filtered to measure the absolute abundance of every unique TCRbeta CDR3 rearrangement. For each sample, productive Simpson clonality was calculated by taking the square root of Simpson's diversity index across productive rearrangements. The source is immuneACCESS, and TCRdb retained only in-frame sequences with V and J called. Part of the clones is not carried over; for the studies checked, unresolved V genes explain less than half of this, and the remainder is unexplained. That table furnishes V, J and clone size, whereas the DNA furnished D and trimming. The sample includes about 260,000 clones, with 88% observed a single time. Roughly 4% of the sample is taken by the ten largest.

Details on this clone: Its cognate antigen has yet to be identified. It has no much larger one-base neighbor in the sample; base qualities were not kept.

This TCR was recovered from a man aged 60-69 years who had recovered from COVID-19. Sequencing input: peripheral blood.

In nucleotide form, the sequence is TGTGCCAGTATGGCGGTCGTGAGAGGGGCCGGGGGGTACACCGGGGAGCTGTTTTTT. The translation is CASMAVVRGAGGYTGELFF. The sequence joins TRBV19 to TRBJ2-2; a stretch of 7 junction bases matches TRBD2. Clipping removes 7 bases from V and 3 bases from J, with 20 as the unmatched junction base count. In the germline V gene (reference sequence), CDR1 corresponds to LNHDA and CDR2 to SQIVND. Inclusive of the bounding cysteine and phenylalanine, the CDR3 is 19 residues long. The CDR3 DNA has 57 bases and is translated from base 1.